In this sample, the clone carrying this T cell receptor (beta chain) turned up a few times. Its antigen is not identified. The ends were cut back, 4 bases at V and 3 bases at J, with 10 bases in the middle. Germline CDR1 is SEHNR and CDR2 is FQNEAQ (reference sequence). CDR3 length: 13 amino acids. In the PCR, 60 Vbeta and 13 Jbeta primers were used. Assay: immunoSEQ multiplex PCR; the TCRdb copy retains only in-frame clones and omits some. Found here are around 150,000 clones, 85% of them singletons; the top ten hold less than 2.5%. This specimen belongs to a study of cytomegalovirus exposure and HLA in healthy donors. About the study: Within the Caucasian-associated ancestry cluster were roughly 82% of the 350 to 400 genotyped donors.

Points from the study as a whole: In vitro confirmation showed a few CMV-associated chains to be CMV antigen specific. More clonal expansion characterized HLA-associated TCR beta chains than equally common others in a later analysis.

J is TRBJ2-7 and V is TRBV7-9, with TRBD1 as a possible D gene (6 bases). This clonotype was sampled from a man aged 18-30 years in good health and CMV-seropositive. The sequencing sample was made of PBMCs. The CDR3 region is CASSSWTDYEQYF. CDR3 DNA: TGTGCCAGCAGCTCTTGGACAGACTACGAGCAGTACTTC.